A single sample gave rise to the 17 T cell receptor beta chains below, sequenced in a study of blood T cells in healthy people across ages (dated by TCRdb to between 2014 and 2017). Libraries were constructed by 5' RACE. TCRdb records Illumina HiSeq 2500 as the sequencer. A second roughly 7 to 11 cycle PCR used a sample-barcoded 5' primer and a J-beta primer mix. Starting from the raw public reads, TCRdb applied fastp trimming at Q25, assembled clones with MiXCR and retained in-frame beta chains. A single entry per CDR3 protein holds the most common genes and DNA from its merged rows. The sample includes roughly 1,800,000 distinct CDR3 sequences, with roughly 52% observed a single time. Of the sample, approximately 2.1% falls within the top ten clones. Sequenced input: blood. The receptors shown here come from a woman in her thirties or forties in good health.

V is TRBV24-1 and J is TRBJ1-2; D is perhaps TRBD1 (6 bases). Germline assignment: CDR1 KGHDR and CDR2 SFDVKD. The V gene lost 2 bases and the J gene lost 5 bases, with 20 bases spanning the gap. The CDR3 length is 17 residues. In nucleotides, the CDR3 is TGTGCCACCAGTGATTCTCGGGGCAGGGGAATGAAATATGGCTACACCTTC. Translation: CATSDSRGRGMKYGYTF.

J is TRBJ2-7 and V is TRBV20-1; D is undetermined. V was trimmed by 1 base and J by 5 bases, leaving 12 bases between them. The CDR3 contains 13 residues. CDR1 DFQATT and CDR2 SNEGSKA come from the germline V gene (reference sequence). CDR3 amino acids: CSARVELSHEQYF. The CDR3, as DNA: TGCAGTGCTAGAGTTGAACTCTCTCACGAGCAGTACTTC.

The chain employs TRBV6-2 or TRBV6-3 and TRBJ2-4; D gene unclear. Looked up from germline, CDR1 is MNHEY and CDR2 is SVGEGT. V was cut by 5 bases and J by 14 bases, with 13 bases left in between. The CDR3 length is 11 residues. CDR3 sequence: CASSHGDFKYF. The CDR3 DNA reads as TGTGCCAGCAGTCATGGAGATTTCAAGTACTTC.

A few counts support this clonotype. The chain combines TRBV15 with TRBJ2-5; the match to TRBD1 covers 7 bases. The CDR3 totals 17 residues. Germline V CDR1 and CDR2: LNHNV, YYDKDF (reference sequence). The V segment lost 3 bases and the J segment 3 bases; nucleotides outside the gene matches: 13. In DNA, the CDR3 is TGTGCCACCAGCAGGAACCTGGGGACAGTTAGTAAAGAGACCCAGTACTTC. It is translated as CATSRNLGTVSKETQYF.

This clonotype was counted a few times. The chain links TRBV12-3 or TRBV12-4 to TRBJ1-4; TRBD1 aligns across 8 bases. CDR3 length: 13 amino acids. Trimming at V came to 5 bases and at J to 11 bases, leaving 7 bases not matched to a gene. In DNA form, the CDR3 reads TGTGCCAGCAGTCCAGCCGGACAGGGCAAACTGTTTTTT. Protein product: CASSPAGQGKLFF.

In its sample, this clonotype was seen many times. This chain links TRBV20-1 with TRBJ2-7, with TRBD2 matching 12 bases. CDR1 and CDR2 (germline): DFQATT, SNEGSKA (reference sequence). V gave up 5 bases and J gave up 2 bases; unmatched junction bases: 1. The CDR3 length is 13 residues. This CDR3 reads CSARTSGTYEQYF. The CDR3 DNA is TGCAGTGCTCGGACTAGCGGGACCTACGAGCAGTACTTC.

This clonotype was seen a handful of times. DNA of the CDR3: TGTGCCAGCACATTTCGGCCTTTTGCCCTCACTAAGGCAGATACGCAGTATTTT. This gives the protein CASTFRPFALTKADTQYF. The chain carries TRBV7-2 and TRBJ2-3; no firm D call. There are 18 residues in the CDR3. Germline-derived CDR1 and CDR2 are SGHTA and FQGNSA. V was trimmed by 7 bases and J by 4 bases, leaving 27 bases between them.

The chain has TRBV6-2 or TRBV6-3 and TRBJ2-7; no definite D call. The assigned J gene may be wrong: the sequence end matches TRBJ2-5 better. The CDR3 loop spans 14 amino acids. Germline-derived CDR1 and CDR2 are MNHEY and SVGEGT. The CDR3 DNA follows: TGTGCCAGCAGTTACGCCTCAGTTCGGGAGACCCAGTACTTC. Translation: CASSYASVRETQYF.

This clonotype was detected ten times or more. In DNA, the CDR3 is TGCAGTGCTAGAGATTCCTACGAGCAGTACTTC. This gives the protein CSARDSYEQYF. This chain joins TRBV20-1 and TRBJ2-7; D unresolved. The CDR3 consists of 11 residues. Germline V CDR1 and CDR2: DFQATT, SNEGSKA (reference sequence). Trimming cost V 0 bases and J 1 base, with 1 base left between them.

This clonotype has only a few counts. The chain links TRBV21-1 to TRBJ2-1; TRBD1 was called by the table and not checked on the DNA. TRBV21-1 is designated a pseudogene. The CDR3 totals 13 residues. The CDR3 DNA reads TGTGGGCCAGGGTTCCGGTCCTACAATGAGCAGTTCTTC. Its translation: CGPGFRSYNEQFF.

In this sample, this clonotype turned up a few times. V and J are TRBV10-3 and TRBJ1-2; 9 nucleotides line up with TRBD1. The CDR3 length is 13 residues. Germline CDR1 ENHRY, CDR2 SYGVKD. V gave up 6 bases and J gave up 7 bases; unmatched junction bases: 6. CDR3 DNA sequence: TGTGCCATCAGCCCACAGGGGGCAACTGGCTACACCTTC. It specifies CAISPQGATGYTF.

This chain uses TRBV6-2 or TRBV6-3 with TRBJ2-5, with a weak D call TRBD2 (5 bases). Trimming pared 4 bases from V and 4 bases from J, leaving 19 bases between. The CDR3 extends over 16 amino acids. Germline assignment: CDR1 MNHEY and CDR2 SVGEGT. The CDR3 sequence: CASSSLRGKDGETQYF. CDR3 in DNA: TGTGCCAGCAGTTCATTGAGAGGGAAAGACGGAGAGACCCAGTACTTC.

The V and J genes are TRBV9 and TRBJ2-3, with D perhaps TRBD1 or TRBD2 (5 bases each). The CDR3 is 15 residues long. Germline loops: CDR1 SGDLS, CDR2 YYNGEE. Trimming pared 0 bases from V and 2 bases from J, leaving 10 bases between. CDR3 in amino acids: CASSVDGTPTDTQYF. As DNA, the CDR3 is TGTGCCAGCAGCGTAGACGGGACGCCCACAGATACGCAGTATTTT.

Here the CDR3 reads CSANLPTGARYEQYF. The CDR3 DNA is TGCAGTGCTAATCTTCCGACAGGCGCCCGCTACGAGCAGTACTTC. V gene TRBV20-1 combines with J gene TRBJ2-7; D possibly corresponds to TRBD1 (6 bases). This CDR3 is 15 amino acids long. The germline CDR1 and CDR2 sequences are DFQATT and SNEGSKA (reference sequence). The V gene lost 4 bases and the J gene lost 3 bases, with 19 bases spanning the gap.

V gene TRBV3-1 combines with J gene TRBJ1-2; 10 bases match TRBD1. Germline values: CDR1 LGHDT, CDR2 YNNKEL (reference sequence). Losses at the gene ends were 4 bases for V and 8 bases for J; bases not matched to a gene: 10. The CDR3 totals 15 residues. CDR3 nucleotides: TGTGCCAGCAGCCTTCCGGGACAGGGGTCGAGCGGCTACACCTTC. The encoded protein is CASSLPGQGSSGYTF.

The V and J genes are TRBV3-1 and TRBJ2-5; D may be TRBD1 (6 bases). Germline V CDR1 and CDR2: LGHDT, YNNKEL (reference sequence). This CDR3 is 13 amino acids long. V was trimmed by 1 base and J by 9 bases, leaving 12 bases between them. The CDR3 coding sequence is TGTGCCAGCAGCCAAGCAGGGGTGGAGGCCCAGTACTTC. Amino acids: CASSQAGVEAQYF.

There are a few counts of this clonotype. The gene calls are TRBV12-3 or TRBV12-4 and TRBJ1-2; 9 bases are shared with TRBD1. With V trimmed by 6 bases and J by 1 base, 12 bases remained unmatched. The CDR3 spans 17 residues. The CDR3 region has the DNA TGTGCCAGCAGCGCGGGACAGGGCCTTTCGAGTAACTATGGCTACACCTTC. It translates to CASSAGQGLSSNYGYTF.